Below, 27 T cell receptor beta chains from the same sample are listed, as sequenced in a study of OX40 agonist ivuxolimab in advanced cancers. The data were produced by immunoSEQ multiplex PCR, yet TCRdb's version contains in-frame clones alone and is incomplete. The sample contains 95,000 to 100,000 clones, just under 85% of which appear only once. The sequencing here drew on CD4+ or CD8+ T cells sorted from blood, taken in a trial of the OX40 agonist ivuxolimab. Receptors originate from an adult with an advanced solid tumor such as melanoma, head and neck, liver or kidney cancer.

The DNA of the CDR3 is TGTGCCTGGAGTAGGCCGGGGACGGCCACCGGGGAGCTGTTTTTT. This sequence encodes CAWSRPGTATGELFF. The chain is built from TRBV30 and TRBJ2-2; D tentatively fits TRBD1 or TRBD2 (5 bases each). The germline V and J ends were trimmed by 2 bases and 4 bases, with 14 bases remaining between them. Germline CDR1 reads GTSNPN; CDR2 reads SVGIG (reference sequence). The CDR3 consists of 15 residues.

The rearrangement links TRBV4-3 to TRBJ2-3; 11 bases are a match to TRBD2. Trimming removed 4 bases from V and 3 bases from J; junction bases left unmatched: 6. The CDR3 has 16 amino acids. Germline loops: CDR1 LGHNA, CDR2 YSLEER. The CDR3 DNA reads as TGCGCCAGCAGCCCAACTAGCGGGAGATTTACAGATACGCAGTATTTT. It specifies CASSPTSGRFTDTQYF.

This clone was detected once. The chain is built from TRBV15 and TRBJ1-4, with 7 bases lining up with TRBD1. The junction had 8 bases not matched to a gene; V was cut back by 0 bases and J by 7 bases. The germline V gene has CDR1 LNHNV and CDR2 YYDKDF (reference sequence). The CDR3 totals 16 residues. CDR3 sequence: CATSRDRRQGGEKLFF. CDR3 in DNA: TGTGCCACCAGCAGAGATAGGAGACAGGGAGGTGAAAAACTGTTTTTT.

The V and J genes are TRBV7-5 and TRBJ1-2; no check of the table's D call, TRBD1, against the DNA was made. TRBV7-5 is annotated as a pseudogene. CDR3 length equals 15 residues. In nucleotides, the CDR3 is TGTGCCAGAAGCTTAGCGCCAGGGGATGCATATGGCTACACCTTC. Its protein product is CARSLAPGDAYGYTF.

This chain joins TRBV2 and TRBJ2-7, with 10 bases matching TRBD1. CDR1 is SNHLY, CDR2 FYNNEI, per germline. The CDR3 runs to 14 residues. J was trimmed by 4 bases and V by 2 bases; bases with no gene match: 2. The chain's CDR3 is CASSERQGAYEQYF. The CDR3 nucleotides are TGTGCCAGCAGTGAAAGACAGGGGGCTTACGAGCAGTACTTC.

The chain is built from TRBV7-2 and TRBJ2-1; 7 bases are shared with TRBD2. The CDR3 length is 15 residues. CDR1 is SGHTA, CDR2 FQGNSA, per germline. After removal of 1 base from V and 2 bases from J, the junction contained 2 bases not matched to a gene. CDR3 sequence: CASSLGLAAYNEQFF. Written as DNA, the CDR3 is TGTGCCAGCAGCTTAGGTCTAGCGGCCTACAATGAGCAGTTCTTC.

The chain carries TRBV18 and TRBJ1-2; D might be TRBD1 (5 bases). The CDR3 has 17 residues. Germline loops: CDR1 KGHSH, CDR2 LQKENI. V shed 6 bases and J shed 4 bases, with 24 bases lying between them. The CDR3 sequence: CASSPRGLDGHLYGYTF. CDR3 DNA sequence: TGTGCCAGCTCCCCTAGAGGACTCGACGGACACCTCTATGGCTACACCTTC.

Only a few counts were recorded for this clone. The chain employs TRBV5-4 and TRBJ1-2, with 11 bases that match TRBD1. The germline CDR1 and CDR2 sequences are SGHNT and YYREEE (reference sequence). This CDR3 has 13 amino acids. The junction had 1 base not matched to a gene; V was cut back by 4 bases and J by 5 bases. The CDR3 sequence is CASSRDRGYGYTF. The CDR3 nucleotides read TGTGCCAGCAGCCGGGACAGGGGGTATGGCTACACCTTC.

The chain carries TRBV29-1 and TRBJ2-7; 13 bases match TRBD2. CDR1 SQVTM and CDR2 ANQGSEA come from the germline V gene. The CDR3 loop spans 16 amino acids. V was pared by 4 bases and J by 5 bases, with 11 bases of the junction left unmatched. CDR3 sequence reads: CSVGGTSGTRENEQYF. The CDR3 nucleotides read TGCAGCGTTGGAGGGACTAGCGGGACCAGGGAAAACGAGCAGTACTTC.

This rearrangement joins TRBV11-2 to TRBJ1-1, with 8 bases aligning to TRBD1. The CDR3 covers 15 residues. V dropped 6 bases and J dropped 1; count of bases not matched to a gene: 7. Germline CDR1 reads SGHAT; CDR2 reads FQNNGV. CDR3: CASRRGRGQNTEAFF. The CDR3 nucleotides are TGTGCCAGCAGGAGAGGCAGGGGGCAGAACACTGAAGCTTTCTTT.

In DNA, the CDR3 is TGTGCCACCAGCAGAAAACTAGCGGGAGGCACCTACGAGCAGTACTTC. It specifies CATSRKLAGGTYEQYF. The rearrangement links TRBV15 to TRBJ2-7; 12 nucleotides align to TRBD2. Germline values: CDR1 LNHNV, CDR2 YYDKDF (reference sequence). This CDR3 is 16 amino acids long. The V segment lost 2 bases and the J segment 2 bases; nucleotides outside the gene matches: 4.

The gene calls are TRBV19 and TRBJ1-2; 7 positions agree with TRBD1. J lost 4 bases, V lost 2 bases, and 4 bases had no gene match. Germline assignment: CDR1 LNHDA and CDR2 SQIVND (reference sequence). The CDR3 loop spans 14 amino acids. The CDR3 nucleotides read TGTGCCAGTAGTATACCGGGACAGATCTATGGCTACACCTTC. This gives the protein CASSIPGQIYGYTF.

The J gene is TRBJ1-1, the V gene TRBV27; tentatively, D is TRBD1 (5 bases). Germline CDR1 and CDR2: MNHEY and SMNVEV (reference sequence). This CDR3 comprises 15 residues. Trimming took off 2 bases at V and 3 bases at J, with 13 bases between the two ends. The CDR3 spells CASSLAKGTYTEAFF. CDR3 coding DNA: TGTGCCAGCAGTTTAGCGAAGGGGACTTACACTGAAGCTTTCTTT.

This clone has a handful of counts. CDR3 nucleotides: TGTGCCAGCAGCCAAGATCGGGGCCGTTACAATGAGCAGTTCTTC. It encodes CASSQDRGRYNEQFF. The V call is TRBV4-2, the J call TRBJ2-1, with D possibly being TRBD1 or TRBD2 (5 bases each). Germline lookup yields CDR1 LGHNA and CDR2 YNFKEQ. The CDR3 is 15 residues long. Trimming removed 0 bases from V and 4 bases from J, with 10 bases in between.

The chain recombines TRBV7-3 with TRBJ1-2; D possibly corresponds to TRBD1 (5 bases). This CDR3 is 16 amino acids long. The germline gives CDR1 SGHTA, CDR2 FQGTGA. V lost 5 bases to trimming and J lost 2 bases, with 18 bases between them. CDR3 sequence (DNA): TGTGCCAGCAGCCCGGGGCCAGGGATGGGGAACTATGGCTACACCTTC. Its translation: CASSPGPGMGNYGYTF.

CDR3 sequence (DNA): TGTGCCAGCAGTTTTAACAGGGGGCTCAGAGGCTACACCTTC. This sequence encodes CASSFNRGLRGYTF. The V and J genes are TRBV28 and TRBJ1-2, with 9 nucleotides matching TRBD1. The CDR3 sequence is 14 residues long. V shed 3 bases and J 8 bases; nucleotides not matched to a gene: 7. The germline gives CDR1 MDHEN, CDR2 SYDVKM.

This clone was recorded at least ten times. This rearrangement joins TRBV14 to TRBJ1-2, with D unresolved. This CDR3 is built from 13 residues. CDR1 is SGHDN, CDR2 FVKESK, per germline. The ends were cut back, 0 bases at V and 9 bases at J, with 11 bases in the middle. The CDR3 nucleotides are TGTGCCAGCAGCCAAGAAGTGGGCAGAAGCTACACCTTC. Its protein product is CASSQEVGRSYTF.

In its sample, this clone was seen a few times. J is TRBJ1-3 and V is TRBV4-3, with 7 bases fitting TRBD1. The CDR3 is 18 residues long. The J segment lost 2 bases and the V segment lost 4 bases, leaving 14 bases of the junction unmatched. CDR1 and CDR2 (germline): LGHNA, YSLEER. The CDR3 DNA follows: TGCGCCAGCAGCCTTCAGCCCCCTCATGGGACAGCTGGAAACACCATATATTTT. It specifies CASSLQPPHGTAGNTIYF.

This sequence joins TRBV7-3 and TRBJ1-6, with D hard to call. Trimming took 1 base from V and 2 from J, leaving 9 bases between them. The CDR3 consists of 16 residues. The germline gives CDR1 SGHTA, CDR2 FQGTGA. The CDR3: CASSLKGPPYNSPLHF. DNA for the CDR3: TGTGCCAGCAGCTTAAAAGGGCCGCCCTATAATTCACCCCTCCACTTT.

The gene calls are TRBV6-6 and TRBJ1-2; 7 nucleotides agree with TRBD1. The CDR3 covers 12 residues. Germline values: CDR1 MNHNY, CDR2 SVGAGI (reference sequence). Trimming cost V 6 bases and J 12 bases; bases outside gene matches: 10. CDR3 DNA: TGTGCCAGCAGCCTCAGACAGGGTGGAAACACCTTC. Protein product: CASSLRQGGNTF.

The chain is built from TRBV7-2 and TRBJ2-7, with 8 bases that match TRBD1. The V and J ends lost 8 bases and 5 bases, in that order; junction bases with no gene match: 11. The CDR3 runs 14 residues. Germline CDR1 reads SGHTA; CDR2 reads FQGNSA. CDR3 amino acids: CASGSSRTGNEQYF. CDR3 nucleotide sequence: TGTGCCAGCGGTAGCTCTCGGACAGGGAACGAGCAGTACTTC.

This chain uses TRBV6-6 with TRBJ1-5; 7 nucleotides line up with TRBD1. CDR1 is MNHNY and CDR2 is SVGAGI in the germline V gene (reference sequence). The CDR3 sequence is 14 residues long. J was trimmed by 3 bases and V by 6 bases; bases with no gene match: 5. The DNA for the CDR3 is TGTGCCAGCAGGCACACAGGGGACAATCAGCCCCAGCATTTT. Amino acid sequence: CASRHTGDNQPQHF.

The chain links TRBV10-3 to TRBJ2-3; D gene unclear. Trimming took off 5 bases at V and 5 bases at J, with 11 bases between the two ends. The CDR3 has 13 residues. Per germline, CDR1 ENHRY and CDR2 SYGVKD. The DNA of the CDR3 is TGTGCCATCAGTAAGACTCGACAAGATACGCAGTATTTT. As protein: CAISKTRQDTQYF.

The DNA for the CDR3 is TGTGCCAGCAGCATTCAGGGGGCCTCCGGGGAGCTGTTTTTT. Protein sequence: CASSIQGASGELFF. This chain uses TRBV9 with TRBJ2-2; TRBD1 matches 8 bases. The CDR3 totals 14 residues. Germline loops: CDR1 SGDLS, CDR2 YYNGEE. The ends lost 4 bases at V and 6 bases at J; junction bases unmatched: 5.

The chain is built from TRBV6-4 and TRBJ2-3; D gene uncertain. In germline, CDR1 is MRHNA, CDR2 SNTAGT. V gave up 3 bases and J gave up 2 bases, with 9 bases separating them. The CDR3 sequence is 14 residues long. The CDR3 DNA reads as TGTGCCAGCAGTGAGGAACGAGACACAGATACGCAGTATTTT. Amino acid sequence: CASSEERDTDTQYF.

The chain uses TRBV4-1 and TRBJ2-7; the D gene is possibly TRBD1 (6 bases). V shed 0 bases and J shed 1 base, with 13 bases lying between them. The germline V gene has CDR1 MGHRA and CDR2 YSYEKL. The CDR3 contains 16 residues. CDR3 sequence (DNA): TGCGCCAGCAGCCAAGAGCAGGGGCCTGGGTCCTACGAGCAGTACTTC. It translates to CASSQEQGPGSYEQYF.

This chain joins TRBV7-2 and TRBJ1-5, with D perhaps matching TRBD1 (6 bases). Trimming left V 1 base short and J 9 bases short, with 13 bases between. Germline V gene sequence: CDR1 SGHTA, CDR2 FQGNSA. The CDR3 is made up of 14 amino acids. As DNA, the CDR3 is TGTGCCAGCAGCTTAGGGCAGGGGTCAGCGCCCCAGCATTTT. Amino acid sequence: CASSLGQGSAPQHF. Using reference TRBV7-2 and TRBJ1-5 for the parts outside the CDR3, the full variable domain is GAGVSQSPSNKVTEKGKDVELRCDPISGHTALYWYRQSLGQGLEFLIYFQGNSAPDKSGLPSDRFSAERTGGSVSTLTIQRTQQEDSAVYLCASSLGQGSAPQHFGDGTRLSIL.